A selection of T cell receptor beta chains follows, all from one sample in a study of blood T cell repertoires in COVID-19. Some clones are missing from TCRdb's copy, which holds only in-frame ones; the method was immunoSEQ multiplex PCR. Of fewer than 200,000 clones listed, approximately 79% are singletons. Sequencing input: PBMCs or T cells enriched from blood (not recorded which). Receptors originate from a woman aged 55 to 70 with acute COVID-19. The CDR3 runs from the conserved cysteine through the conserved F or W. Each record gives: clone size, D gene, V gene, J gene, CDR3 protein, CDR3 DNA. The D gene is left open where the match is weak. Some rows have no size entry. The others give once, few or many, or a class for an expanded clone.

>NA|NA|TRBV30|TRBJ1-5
CAWSWGRPRNQPQHF
TGTGCCTGGAGTTGGGGGCGACCCCGTAATCAGCCCCAGCATTTT
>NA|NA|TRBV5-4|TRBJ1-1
CASSLQGRNTEAFF
TGTGCCAGCAGCTTGCAGGGGAGGAACACTGAAGCTTTCTTT
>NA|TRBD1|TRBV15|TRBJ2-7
CATSRGTGSRTYEQYF
TGTGCCACCAGCAGAGGGACAGGGAGTCGGACCTACGAGCAGTACTTC
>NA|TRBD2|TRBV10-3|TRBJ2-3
CAIRMQTSGYTDTQYF
TGTGCCATCAGGATGCAGACTAGCGGCTACACAGATACGCAGTATTTT
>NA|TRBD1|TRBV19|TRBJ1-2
CASRRTGETGGYTF
TGTGCCAGTAGGCGAACAGGGGAGACGGGCGGCTACACCTTC
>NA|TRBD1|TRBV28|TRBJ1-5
CASSFMDRGKTPQHF
TGTGCCAGCAGTTTTATGGACAGGGGCAAGACGCCCCAGCATTTT
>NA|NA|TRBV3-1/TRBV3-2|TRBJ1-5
CASSQVSGNQPQHF
TGTGCCAGCAGCCAAGTGTCAGGAAATCAGCCCCAGCATTTT
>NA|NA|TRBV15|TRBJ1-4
CATSRDPGGRREKLFF
TGTGCCACCAGCAGAGATCCGGGGGGGCGACGTGAAAAACTGTTTTTT
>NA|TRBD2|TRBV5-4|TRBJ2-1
CASSPGREVYNEQFF
TGTGCCAGCAGCCCGGGGCGGGAGGTCTACAATGAGCAGTTCTTC
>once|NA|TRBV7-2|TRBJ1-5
CASSLHNQPQHF
TGTGCCAGCAGCTTACACAATCAGCCCCAGCATTTT
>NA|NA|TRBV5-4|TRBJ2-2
CASSLMGDFPGELFF
TGTGCCAGCAGCTTGATGGGGGACTTTCCCGGGGAGCTGTTTTTT
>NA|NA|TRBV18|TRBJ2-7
CASSPGPEVHEQYF
TGTGCCAGCTCACCCGGTCCAGAGGTCCACGAGCAGTACTTC
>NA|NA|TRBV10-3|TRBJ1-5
CAISESTLAGDQPQHF
TGTGCCATCAGTGAGTCGACTCTGGCAGGGGACCAGCCCCAGCATTTT